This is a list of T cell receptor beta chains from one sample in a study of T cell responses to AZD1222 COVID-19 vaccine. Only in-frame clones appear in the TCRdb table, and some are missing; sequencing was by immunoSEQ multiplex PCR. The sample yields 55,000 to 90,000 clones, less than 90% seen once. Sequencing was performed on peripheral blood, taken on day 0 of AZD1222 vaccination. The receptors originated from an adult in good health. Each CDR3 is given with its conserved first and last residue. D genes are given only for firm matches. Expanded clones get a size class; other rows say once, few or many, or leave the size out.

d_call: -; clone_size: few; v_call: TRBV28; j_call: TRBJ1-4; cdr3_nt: TGTGCCAGCAGTTTAGGAGGATCTAATGAAAAACTGTTTTTT; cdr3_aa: CASSLGGSNEKLFF
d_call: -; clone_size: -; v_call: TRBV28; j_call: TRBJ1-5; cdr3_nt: TGTGCCAGCAGTTTTCTTGGCCAGGGGAATCAGCCCCAGCATTTT; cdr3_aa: CASSFLGQGNQPQHF
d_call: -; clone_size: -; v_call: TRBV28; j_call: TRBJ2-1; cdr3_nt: TGTGCCAGCCGTGTTGGCGGCACCTACAATGAGCAGTTCTTC; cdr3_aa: CASRVGGTYNEQFF
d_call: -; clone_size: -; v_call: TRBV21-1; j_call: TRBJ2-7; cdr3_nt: TGTGCCAGCAGCTTCGCCGGGACACGAGCCTACGAGCAGTACTTC; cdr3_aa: CASSFAGTRAYEQYF
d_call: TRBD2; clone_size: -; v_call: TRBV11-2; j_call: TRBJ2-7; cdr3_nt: TGTGCCAGCAGCAACAATCGCGGGGGGGCGACCGAGCAGTACTTC; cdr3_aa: CASSNNRGGATEQYF
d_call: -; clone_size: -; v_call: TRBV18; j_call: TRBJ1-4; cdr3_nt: TGTGCCAGCTCACCTAGTAACGACGTCAGTGAAAAACTGTTTTTT; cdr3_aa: CASSPSNDVSEKLFF
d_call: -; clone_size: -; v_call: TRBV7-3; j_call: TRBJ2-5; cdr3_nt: TGTGCCAGCAGCTTAAATCCACCTGGCCTAACGGAGACCCAGTACTTC; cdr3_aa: CASSLNPPGLTETQYF
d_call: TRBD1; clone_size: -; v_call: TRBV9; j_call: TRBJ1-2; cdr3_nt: TGTGCCAGCAGCGTAGCTCCAGGGAACAGGGGGCACGGCTACACCTTC; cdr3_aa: CASSVAPGNRGHGYTF
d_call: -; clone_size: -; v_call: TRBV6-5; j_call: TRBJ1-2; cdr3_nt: TGTGCCAGCAGTTACTCGAAGCTATCAATCCAGGGCTACACCTTC; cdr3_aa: CASSYSKLSIQGYTF
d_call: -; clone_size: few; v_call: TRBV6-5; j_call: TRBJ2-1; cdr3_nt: TGTGCCAGCAGGCTCCAGATTAACTACAATGAGCAGTTCTTC; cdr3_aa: CASRLQINYNEQFF
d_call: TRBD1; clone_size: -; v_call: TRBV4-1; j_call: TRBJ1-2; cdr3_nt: TGCGCCAGCAGCCTTATCGGACAGGGAGGCTACACCTTC; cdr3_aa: CASSLIGQGGYTF
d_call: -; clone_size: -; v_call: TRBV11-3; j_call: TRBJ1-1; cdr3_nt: TGTGCCAGCAGCTCTTCCAAGGACACTGAAGCTTTCTTT; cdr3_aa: CASSSSKDTEAFF
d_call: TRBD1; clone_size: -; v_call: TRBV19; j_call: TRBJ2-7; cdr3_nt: TGTGCCAGTAGTATAGAGCATGGGACAGGCAACTACGAGCAGTACTTC; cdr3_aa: CASSIEHGTGNYEQYF
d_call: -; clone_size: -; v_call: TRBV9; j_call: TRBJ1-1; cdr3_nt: TGTGCCAGCAGCGTAGCGGCCATCACTGAAGCTTTCTTT; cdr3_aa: CASSVAAITEAFF
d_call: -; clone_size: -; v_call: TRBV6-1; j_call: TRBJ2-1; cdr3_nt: TGTGCCAGCAGTGAAGACCCCAGTTACAATGAGCAGTTCTTC; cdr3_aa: CASSEDPSYNEQFF
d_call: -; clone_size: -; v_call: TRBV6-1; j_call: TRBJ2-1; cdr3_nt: TGTGCCAGCAGTGATCCTAGCGCACTCTCCTACAATGAGCAGTTCTTC; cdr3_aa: CASSDPSALSYNEQFF
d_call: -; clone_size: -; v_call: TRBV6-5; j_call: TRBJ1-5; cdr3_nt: TGTGCCAGCAGTTACGTCGGGACCAATCAGCCCCAGCATTTT; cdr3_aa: CASSYVGTNQPQHF
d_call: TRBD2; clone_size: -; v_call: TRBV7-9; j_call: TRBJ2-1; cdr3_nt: TGTGCCAGCACCCCCCGAGGTAGCGGGGGTACACAGTTCTTC; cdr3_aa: CASTPRGSGGTQFF
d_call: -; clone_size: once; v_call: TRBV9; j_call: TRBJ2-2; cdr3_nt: TGTGCCAGCAGCGTAGGGCCAGGAGTAAACACCGGGGAGCTGTTTTTT; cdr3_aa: CASSVGPGVNTGELFF
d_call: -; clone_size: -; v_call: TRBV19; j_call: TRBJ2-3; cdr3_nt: TGTGCCAGTAGTATACGGGCCTACCTGGGGCTCCAAACAGATACGCAGTATTTT; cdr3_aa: CASSIRAYLGLQTDTQYF
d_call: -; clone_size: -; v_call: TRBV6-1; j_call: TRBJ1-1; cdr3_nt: TGTGCCAGCAGTGAGCAGGGAGGGAGCGACACTGAAGCTTTCTTT; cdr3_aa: CASSEQGGSDTEAFF
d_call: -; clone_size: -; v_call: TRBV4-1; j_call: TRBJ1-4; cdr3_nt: TGCGCCAGCAGCCAAGAATGGGGATCAGGTGAAAAACTGTTTTTT; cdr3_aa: CASSQEWGSGEKLFF
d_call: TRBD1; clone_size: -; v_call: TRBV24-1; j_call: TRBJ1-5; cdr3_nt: TGTGCCACCAGTGGAGCCCCTCCGGGACAGCCATTGTATAGCAATCAGCCCCAGCATTTT; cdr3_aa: CATSGAPPGQPLYSNQPQHF
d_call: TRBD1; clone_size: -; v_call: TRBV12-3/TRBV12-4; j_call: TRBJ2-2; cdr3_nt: TGTGCCAGCGGACAGGGTTGGGTCGGGGAGCTGTTTTTT; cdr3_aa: CASGQGWVGELFF
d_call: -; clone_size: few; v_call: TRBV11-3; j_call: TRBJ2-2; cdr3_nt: TGTGCCAGCAGCTCATACGCCGGACGTAACACCGGGGAGCTGTTTTTT; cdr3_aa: CASSSYAGRNTGELFF
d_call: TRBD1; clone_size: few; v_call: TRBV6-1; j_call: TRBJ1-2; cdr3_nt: TGTGCCAGCAGTGAAGGTGGGACAGGGGGCGCGGTCTATGGCTACACCTTC; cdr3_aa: CASSEGGTGGAVYGYTF
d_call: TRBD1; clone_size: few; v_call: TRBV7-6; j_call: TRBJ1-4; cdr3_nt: TGTGCCAGCAGCTTAGGACGGGGACAGGGCGGTGAAAAACTGTTTTTT; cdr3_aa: CASSLGRGQGGEKLFF
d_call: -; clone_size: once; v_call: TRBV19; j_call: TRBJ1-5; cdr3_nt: TGTGCCAGTAGGCCGGGAATCTATAGCAATCAGCCCCAGCATTTT; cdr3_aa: CASRPGIYSNQPQHF
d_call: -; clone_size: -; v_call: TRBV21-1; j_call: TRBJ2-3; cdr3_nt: TGTGCCAGCAGCAAAGTGGGGACTAGCGGGGGCCTTTCAACTAGCACAGATACGCAGTATTTT; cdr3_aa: CASSKVGTSGGLSTSTDTQYF
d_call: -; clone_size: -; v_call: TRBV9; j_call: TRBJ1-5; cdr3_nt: TGTGCCAGCAGCGTAGGCCTTGGCAATCAGCCCCAGCATTTT; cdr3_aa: CASSVGLGNQPQHF
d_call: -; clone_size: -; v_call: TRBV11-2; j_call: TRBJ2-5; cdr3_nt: TGTGCCAGCGCTCCGGAGGTCCAAGAGACCCAGTACTTC; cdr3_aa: CASAPEVQETQYF
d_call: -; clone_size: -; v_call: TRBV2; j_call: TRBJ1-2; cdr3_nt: TGTGCCAGCACCGACTCCAACAAGATGGGAGTCCTCTTC; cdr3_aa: CASTDSNKMGVLF
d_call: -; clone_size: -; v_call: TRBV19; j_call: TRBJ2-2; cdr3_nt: TGTGCCAGTGGGCCTCCCCGGAACACCGGGGAGCTGTTTTTT; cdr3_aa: CASGPPRNTGELFF
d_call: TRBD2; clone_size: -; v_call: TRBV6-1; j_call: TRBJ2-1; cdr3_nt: TGTGCCAGCAGTGACGGTCTAGCGGGGGGAACATACAATGAGCAGTTCTTC; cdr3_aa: CASSDGLAGGTYNEQFF
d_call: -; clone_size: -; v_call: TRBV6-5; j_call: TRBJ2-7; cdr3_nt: TGTGCCAGCAGGGACAGCATCTACGAGCAGTACTTC; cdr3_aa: CASRDSIYEQYF
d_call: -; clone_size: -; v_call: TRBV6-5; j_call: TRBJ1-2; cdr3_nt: TGTGCCAGCAGTTACTCAGCGACAGGAGCTAACTATGGCTACACCTTC; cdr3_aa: CASSYSATGANYGYTF
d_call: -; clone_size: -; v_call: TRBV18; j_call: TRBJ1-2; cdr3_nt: TGTGCCAGCTCACGGGTCGAGATTAACTATGGCTACACCTTC; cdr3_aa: CASSRVEINYGYTF
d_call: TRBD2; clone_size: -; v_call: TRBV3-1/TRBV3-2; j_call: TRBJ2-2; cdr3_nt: TGTGCCAGCAGCGGGCTAGCGGGGGGGCATCGAAACACCGGGGAGCTGTTTTTT; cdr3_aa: CASSGLAGGHRNTGELFF
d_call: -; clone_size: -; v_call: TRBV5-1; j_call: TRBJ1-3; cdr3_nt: TGCGCCAGCAGCTGGGACCGGGACGGATATGGAAACACCATATATTTT; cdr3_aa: CASSWDRDGYGNTIYF
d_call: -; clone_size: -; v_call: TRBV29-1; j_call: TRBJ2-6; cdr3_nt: TGCAGCGTTTTCCTCTCTGGGGCCAACGTCCTGACTTTC; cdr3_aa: CSVFLSGANVLTF
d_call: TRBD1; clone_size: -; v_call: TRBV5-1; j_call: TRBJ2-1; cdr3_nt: TGCGCCAGCCGGACAGGGAGGAATGAGCAGTTCTTC; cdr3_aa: CASRTGRNEQFF
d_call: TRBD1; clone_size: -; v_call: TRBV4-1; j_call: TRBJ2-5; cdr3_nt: TGCGCCAGCAGCCAAGCTCGGACAGGGAGTCCTCAAGAGACCCAGTACTTC; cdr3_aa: CASSQARTGSPQETQYF
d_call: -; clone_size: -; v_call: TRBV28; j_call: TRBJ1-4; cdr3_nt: TGTGCCAGCAGTTTAGGATCCAGGACTGACGTTGAAAAACTGTTTTTT; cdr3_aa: CASSLGSRTDVEKLFF
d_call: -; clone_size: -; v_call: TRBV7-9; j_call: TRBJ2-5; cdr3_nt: TGTGCCAGCAGCCCTACCTCTCTAGTTTTGCAGACCCAGTACTTC; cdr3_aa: CASSPTSLVLQTQYF
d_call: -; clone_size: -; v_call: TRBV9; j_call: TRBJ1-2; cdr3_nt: TGTGCCAGCAGCGTATCCTCCTCGGGATTCGACTATGGCTACACCTTC; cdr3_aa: CASSVSSSGFDYGYTF
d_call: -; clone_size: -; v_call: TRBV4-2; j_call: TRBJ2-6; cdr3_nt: TGTGCCAGCAGCCAAGAAGGAAGGGTGGGGGCCAACGTCCTGACTTTC; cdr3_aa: CASSQEGRVGANVLTF
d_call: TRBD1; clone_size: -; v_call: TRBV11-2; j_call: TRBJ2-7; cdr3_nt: TGTGCCAGCAGCTCCTCACACAGGGGTCCTTTCTACGAGCAGTACTTC; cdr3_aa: CASSSSHRGPFYEQYF
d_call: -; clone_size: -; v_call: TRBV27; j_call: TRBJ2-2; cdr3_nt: TGTGCCAGCAGGAAGAGAGGTGCGAACACCGGGGAGCTGTTTTTT; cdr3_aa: CASRKRGANTGELFF
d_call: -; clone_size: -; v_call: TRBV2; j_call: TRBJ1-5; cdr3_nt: TGTGCCAGCAGTGGAACACACAATCAGCCCCAGCATTTT; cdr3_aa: CASSGTHNQPQHF
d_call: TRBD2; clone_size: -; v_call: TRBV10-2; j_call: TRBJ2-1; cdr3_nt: TGCGCCAGCAGATTAGCGGGGGGCAATGAGCAGTTCTTC; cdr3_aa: CASRLAGGNEQFF
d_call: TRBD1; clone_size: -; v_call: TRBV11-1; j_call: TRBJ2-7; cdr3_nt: TGTGCCAGCAGCCCCTACCCCGGACAGGTCTACGAGCAGTACTTC; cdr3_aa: CASSPYPGQVYEQYF